Listed below are T cell receptor beta chains from one sample, sequenced in a study of a mutant IDH1 vaccine in newly diagnosed glioma. Assay: immunoSEQ multiplex PCR; the TCRdb copy retains only in-frame clones and omits some. The sample gives under 70,000 clones, about 87% of which show up once; roughly 14% is in the top ten. These receptors' targets are unknown. This material consisted of PBMCs, taken from a glioma patient whose treatment included an IDH1 peptide vaccine. The receptors derive from a man younger than 35 with glioma. Each CDR3 is given with its conserved first and last residue. The D gene is left open where the match is weak. The listing skips clone size in some rows; elsewhere it reads once, few, many or a size class.

abundance,j_gene,d_gene,v_gene,CDR3aa,CDR3nt
few,TRBJ2-3,-,TRBV9,CASSVLSVDTQYF,TGTGCCAGCAGCGTACTCAGCGTGGATACGCAGTATTTT
-,TRBJ1-2,TRBD1,TRBV9,CASSVDDGQGVNYGYTF,TGTGCCAGCAGCGTAGACGACGGACAGGGCGTTAACTATGGCTACACCTTC
-,TRBJ1-1,-,TRBV10-3,CAISERLRNTEAFF,TGTGCCATCAGTGAGAGGCTCAGGAACACTGAAGCTTTCTTT
medium-sized,TRBJ1-2,-,TRBV5-6,CASSFPGYTAGYTF,TGTGCCAGCAGCTTCCCGGGGTATACGGCTGGCTACACCTTC
-,TRBJ1-1,-,TRBV7-3,CASSSGEGTEAFF,TGTGCCAGCAGCTCGGGGGAGGGGACTGAAGCTTTCTTT
few,TRBJ1-2,TRBD1,TRBV4-3,CASSQDRGTNYGYTF,TGCGCCAGCAGCCAGGACAGGGGGACGAACTATGGCTACACCTTC
once,TRBJ1-1,-,TRBV4-3,CASSPSQIGFRGNTEAFF,TGCGCCAGCAGCCCCTCCCAGATAGGGTTCAGGGGGAACACTGAAGCTTTCTTT
-,TRBJ2-1,TRBD2,TRBV29-1,CSVRPGGRFHEQFF,TGCAGCGTTCGACCGGGAGGGCGGTTTCATGAGCAGTTCTTC
-,TRBJ2-4,-,TRBV7-9,CASSLAGGTGVNIQYF,TGTGCCAGCAGCTTAGCTGGAGGGACCGGGGTAAACATTCAGTACTTC
-,TRBJ2-5,-,TRBV6-5,CASSYWAGQETQYF,TGTGCCAGCAGTTACTGGGCAGGGCAAGAGACCCAGTACTTC
-,TRBJ2-2,TRBD1,TRBV27,CASSSRDRSNGELFF,TGTGCCAGCAGTTCCCGGGACAGGTCGAACGGGGAGCTGTTTTTT
-,TRBJ2-5,-,TRBV5-6,CASSLWGADPTQYF,TGTGCCAGCAGCTTGTGGGGGGCGGACCCGACCCAGTACTTC
-,TRBJ2-7,TRBD2,TRBV28,CASSSPPGGAVYEQYF,TGTGCCAGCAGTTCCCCTCCGGGGGGAGCTGTCTACGAGCAGTACTTC
-,TRBJ2-2,-,TRBV25-1,CATKSGGTLYTGELFF,TGTGCCACCAAGTCTGGGGGGACCTTATACACCGGGGAGCTGTTTTTT
few,TRBJ1-1,-,TRBV30,CAWSVGGNTEAFF,TGTGCCTGGAGTGTCGGCGGAAACACTGAAGCTTTCTTT
-,TRBJ2-2,-,TRBV30,CAWSNLGQNTGELFF,TGTGCCTGGAGTAACCTGGGACAGAACACCGGGGAGCTGTTTTTT
few,TRBJ1-6,-,TRBV11-2,CASSRGPLVGAPLHF,TGTGCCAGCAGCCGGGGCCCTCTTGTCGGTGCACCCCTCCACTTT
-,TRBJ1-1,TRBD1,TRBV5-1,CASSRTSTGGMTEAFF,TGCGCCAGCAGCCGGACATCGACAGGGGGCATGACTGAAGCTTTCTTT
-,TRBJ1-1,TRBD1,TRBV6-5,CASSPPGQGKAFF,TGTGCCAGCAGTCCCCCGGGACAGGGAAAAGCTTTCTTT
-,TRBJ1-5,TRBD1,TRBV19,CASSHRGGRSQPQHF,TGTGCCAGTAGCCACAGGGGAGGGAGAAGCCAGCCCCAGCATTTT
-,TRBJ2-7,TRBD2,TRBV5-6,CASSTPGTSGRQYF,TGTGCCAGCAGCACACCAGGGACTAGCGGGAGGCAGTACTTC
once,TRBJ2-5,TRBD2,TRBV7-2,CASSSLAGDEETQYF,TGTGCCAGCAGCTCCTTAGCGGGAGATGAAGAGACCCAGTACTTC
once,TRBJ1-3,-,TRBV29-1,CSVQVLIGNTIYF,TGCAGCGTACAGGTCCTAATTGGAAACACCATATATTTT
-,TRBJ1-1,-,TRBV5-1,CASSLLQGNTEAFF,TGCGCCAGCAGCTTGCTTCAGGGAAACACTGAAGCTTTCTTT
-,TRBJ2-7,-,TRBV5-1,CASSLSSGTHSSYEQYF,TGCGCCAGCAGCTTGAGTTCTGGGACCCACAGCTCCTACGAGCAGTACTTC
few,TRBJ1-1,TRBD1,TRBV4-1,CASSLGQGLNTEAFF,TGCGCCAGCAGCCTGGGACAGGGATTGAACACTGAAGCTTTCTTT
-,TRBJ2-5,TRBD2,TRBV13,CASSLRGVAGVGETQYF,TGTGCCAGCAGCTTAAGGGGGGTAGCGGGGGTCGGAGAGACCCAGTACTTC
-,TRBJ1-1,-,TRBV4-2,CASSQDVLRAWTEAFF,TGTGCCAGCAGCCAAGATGTACTAAGGGCCTGGACTGAAGCTTTCTTT
-,TRBJ1-2,TRBD1,TRBV5-6,CASSSAARRTGDGYTF,TGTGCCAGCAGCTCAGCGGCAAGAAGGACAGGGGATGGCTACACCTTC
-,TRBJ2-7,-,TRBV10-3,CAISESRPPSSYEQYF,TGTGCCATCAGTGAGTCGAGACCTCCCAGCTCCTACGAGCAGTACTTC
-,TRBJ1-6,TRBD1,TRBV4-1,CASSPIGQGRSSPLHF,TGCGCCAGCAGCCCTATTGGACAGGGACGAAGTTCACCCCTCCACTTT
few,TRBJ2-7,-,TRBV4-3,CASSQVADYSYEQYF,TGCGCCAGCAGCCAAGTGGCAGATTACTCCTACGAGCAGTACTTC
-,TRBJ2-3,TRBD1,TRBV7-2,CASGGQGSDTQYF,TGTGCCAGCGGGGGACAGGGATCAGATACGCAGTATTTT
-,TRBJ2-7,-,TRBV10-2,CAGGTSLSYEQYF,TGCGCCGGCGGGACTTCACTATCCTACGAGCAGTACTTC
once,TRBJ2-7,TRBD1,TRBV19,CASSRTGRSYEQYF,TGTGCCAGTAGTAGGACAGGGAGATCCTACGAGCAGTACTTC
-,TRBJ2-6,-,TRBV5-1,CASSPYSVPGANVLTF,TGCGCCAGCAGCCCGTACTCAGTACCTGGGGCCAACGTCCTGACTTTC
-,TRBJ1-1,-,TRBV19,CASNQGSNTEAFF,TGTGCCAGCAACCAGGGGTCTAACACTGAAGCTTTCTTT
-,TRBJ1-2,TRBD1,TRBV7-9,CASSSARTGSSGYTF,TGTGCCAGCAGCTCGGCCCGGACAGGGTCTAGTGGCTACACCTTC
few,TRBJ1-1,-,TRBV18,CASSPRGGYTEAFF,TGTGCCAGCTCACCGAGGGGAGGGTACACTGAAGCTTTCTTT
-,TRBJ2-7,TRBD1,TRBV10-3,CAISAGTGAYEQYF,TGTGCCATCAGTGCCGGGACAGGGGCCTACGAGCAGTACTTC
few,TRBJ2-3,-,TRBV14,CASSQDMVGGTDTQYF,TGTGCCAGCAGCCAAGACATGGTGGGGGGCACAGATACGCAGTATTTT
-,TRBJ1-5,-,TRBV7-2,CASSLGRGADQPQHF,TGTGCCAGCAGCCTAGGGAGGGGAGCAGATCAGCCCCAGCATTTT
-,TRBJ2-2,-,TRBV2,CASSVGHRLTGELFF,TGTGCCAGCAGCGTGGGACACCGATTAACCGGGGAGCTGTTTTTT
once,TRBJ2-2,TRBD2,TRBV19,CASSVTSGGAGTGELFF,TGTGCCAGTAGTGTCACTAGCGGGGGGGCCGGCACCGGGGAGCTGTTTTTT
-,TRBJ2-7,TRBD1,TRBV19,CASSSGTGRTPTTF,TGTGCCAGTAGTTCCGGGACAGGGAGGACCCCGACAACCTTC
-,TRBJ2-5,-,TRBV11-1,CASSLAQRETQYF,TGTGCCAGCAGCTTAGCGCAGCGAGAGACCCAGTACTTC
once,TRBJ1-1,-,TRBV11-2,CASSLGSGGLAEAFF,TGTGCCAGCAGCTTAGGGTCTGGGGGATTGGCTGAAGCTTTCTTT
-,TRBJ2-5,TRBD2,TRBV5-1,CASSGSGGGAWETQYF,TGCGCCAGCAGCGGCAGTGGCGGGGGGGCGTGGGAGACCCAGTACTTC
-,TRBJ1-2,-,TRBV6-6,CASSPFYGYTF,TGTGCCAGCAGTCCCTTCTATGGCTACACCTTC
few,TRBJ1-1,-,TRBV9,CASSASFQGFTEAFF,TGTGCCAGCAGCGCCTCTTTTCAGGGGTTCACTGAAGCTTTCTTT
-,TRBJ1-5,-,TRBV28,CASSFIRRGGSGNQPQHF,TGTGCCAGCAGTTTCATCCGCAGGGGCGGTTCAGGCAATCAGCCCCAGCATTTT
-,TRBJ2-7,TRBD2,TRBV7-6,CASSPSGGAYEQYF,TGTGCCAGCAGTCCTAGCGGGGGGGCTTACGAGCAGTACTTC
-,TRBJ2-1,TRBD1,TRBV18,CASSPRQGSEQFF,TGTGCCAGCTCACCAAGACAGGGCTCGGAGCAGTTCTTC
-,TRBJ1-6,-,TRBV10-3,CAISPALEAYNSPLHF,TGTGCCATCTCCCCTGCGTTGGAGGCTTATAATTCACCCCTCCACTTT
-,TRBJ1-2,-,TRBV5-8,CASSLNQATLANYGYTF,TGTGCCAGCAGCTTGAACCAGGCGACCCTAGCTAACTATGGCTACACCTTC
-,TRBJ2-7,-,TRBV7-9,CASSLVPSSYEQYF,TGTGCCAGCAGCTTGGTCCCCAGCTCCTACGAGCAGTACTTC
-,TRBJ1-1,-,TRBV6-5,CASSYSPARNTEAFF,TGTGCCAGCAGTTACTCGCCAGCTCGGAACACTGAAGCTTTCTTT
-,TRBJ2-7,-,TRBV4-2,CASSQDSYEQYF,TGTGCCAGCAGCCAAGACTCCTACGAACAGTACTTC
-,TRBJ1-2,-,TRBV30,CAWDRLSSNYGYTF,TGTGCCTGGGACCGGTTGAGTTCTAACTATGGCTACACCTTC